This T cell receptor beta chain emerged from a study of blood T cell repertoires in COVID-19. Across the study: The United States, Italy and Spain were the sources of the acute and convalescent COVID-19 samples. T cells, B-cell-depleted T cells, or PBMCs supplied cDNA or gDNA.

This CDR3 contains 13 residues. Germline CDR1 and CDR2: SGHTA and FQGNSA. The germline V and J ends were trimmed by 5 bases and 3 bases, with 10 bases remaining between them. Authors' processing steps: Researchers report that nucleated cell counts were estimated from reference gene primer amplification. This table comes from immunoSEQ multiplex PCR, and its TCRdb copy is limited to in-frame clones, with some not included. That table is the source of V, J and clone size, and D and trimming were worked out from the DNA. The sample shows 130,000 or so clones, around 88% of them seen only once. The sample comprised peripheral blood. The chain carries TRBV7-2 and TRBJ1-2, with a tentative D call TRBD1 (6 bases). This TCR was sampled from a woman aged 55-69 years with acute or convalescent COVID-19. In DNA, the CDR3 is TGTGCCAGCAGCAAGACAGGCGACTATGGCTACACCTTC. Protein sequence: CASSKTGDYGYTF.